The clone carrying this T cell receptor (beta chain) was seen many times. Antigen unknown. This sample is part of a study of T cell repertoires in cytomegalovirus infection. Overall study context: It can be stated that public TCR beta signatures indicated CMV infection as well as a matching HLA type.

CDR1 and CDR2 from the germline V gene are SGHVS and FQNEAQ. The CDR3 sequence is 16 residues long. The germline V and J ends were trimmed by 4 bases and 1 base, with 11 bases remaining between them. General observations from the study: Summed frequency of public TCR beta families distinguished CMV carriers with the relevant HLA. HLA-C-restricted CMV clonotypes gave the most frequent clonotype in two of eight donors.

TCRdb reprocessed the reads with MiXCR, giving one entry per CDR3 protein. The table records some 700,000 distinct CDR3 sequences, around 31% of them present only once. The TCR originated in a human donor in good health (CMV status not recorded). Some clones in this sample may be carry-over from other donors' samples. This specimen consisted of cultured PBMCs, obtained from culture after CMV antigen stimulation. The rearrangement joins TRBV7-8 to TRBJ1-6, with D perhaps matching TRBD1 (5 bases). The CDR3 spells CASSSRQGSYNSPLHF. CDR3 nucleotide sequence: TGTGCCAGCAGCTCCCGCCAGGGATCCTATAATTCACCCCTCCACTTT.